This T cell receptor beta chain was documented in a study of PD-1 blockade in mismatch repair-deficient tumors. General study points: After pembrolizumab, tumor-resident clones rose rapidly, then generally contracted before radiologic responses.

Mismatch repair deficiency was confirmed in all patients, by PCR or immunohistochemistry. TCRs were sequenced from a few patients responding to pembrolizumab. Libraries were prepared by immunoSEQ multiplex PCR; TCRdb keeps only in-frame clonotypes and omits some of them. The sample holds approximately 60,000 clones, approximately 89% seen once. In regard to this clone: Antigen: not known.

Between the trimmed V and J ends, which lost 1 base and 8 bases, there was a span of 13 bases. This CDR3 region has 14 residues. Germline V CDR1 and CDR2: SGDLS, YYNGEE. This chain links TRBV9 with TRBJ2-1, with D tentatively TRBD1 or TRBD2 (5 bases each). The receptor comes from an adult with mismatch repair-deficient cancer. The sequencing here drew on peripheral blood, taken 52 weeks after starting pembrolizumab. CDR3 bases: TGTGCCAGCAGCGTAACGGGACCGGGCGATGAGCAGTTCTTC. Encoded protein: CASSVTGPGDEQFF.